These 30 T cell receptor beta chains were all obtained from the same sample, sequenced in a study of metastatic and nonmetastatic thyroid tumors. TCRdb re-analyzed the PCR reads through MiXCR. This table holds tens of thousands of clones, over 15% found once. All patients were treatment-naive before thyroid surgery. Source material: blood. These receptors came from a female donor with papillary thyroid cancer or a benign thyroid nodule (not recorded which). Some clones in this sample may be carry-over from other donors' samples.

Note on this clone: The conserved phenylalanine or tryptophan is not found at the CDR3 terminus, so this likely reflects a read error. The gene calls are TRBV14 and TRBJ2-7; TRBD2 aligns across 9 bases. This CDR3 contains 15 residues. The V and J ends lost 2 bases and 4 bases, in that order; junction bases with no gene match: 6. The germline gives CDR1 SGHDN, CDR2 FVKESK. The DNA for the CDR3 is TGTGCCAGCAGCCAATTCAGGACTAGCGTATACGAGCAGTACCTC. It codes for CASSQFRTSVYEQYL.

This clone occurred a few times. V is TRBV28 and J is TRBJ1-1; D is perhaps TRBD1 (5 bases). The CDR3 covers 17 residues. V shed 7 bases and J shed 7 bases, with 28 bases lying between them. Looked up from germline, CDR1 is MDHEN and CDR2 is SYDVKM. For the CDR3, the DNA is TGTGCCAGCACCACCACCTTAGGGGCCGAAAGGAAAAATGAAGCTTTCTTT. Amino acids: CASTTTLGAERKNEAFF.

A word on this clone: One end of the junction is discordant with germline, which a read error may explain. V is TRBV20-1 and J is TRBJ2-2; D not certain. Germline-derived CDR1 and CDR2 are DFQATT and SNEGSKA (reference sequence). This CDR3 contains 14 residues. The chain's CDR3 is CSARGQDQRWDLFF. The CDR3, as DNA: TGCAGTGCTAGAGGGCAGGACCAGCGCTGGGATCTGTTTTTT.

In its sample, this clone was seen many times. This CDR3 reads CSAGTRRPGTQYF. The CDR3 coding sequence is TGCAGTGCCGGGACTAGGAGGCCCGGGACGCAGTATTTT. The chain employs TRBV20-1 and TRBJ2-3; TRBD2 matches 8 bases. CDR1 DFQATT and CDR2 SNEGSKA come from the germline V gene (reference sequence). After removal of 6 bases from V and 9 bases from J, the junction contained 11 bases not matched to a gene. The CDR3 is 13 residues long.

This clone was detected many times. The V gene is TRBV28, the J gene TRBJ1-1; D not resolved. The CDR3 totals 14 residues. The germline V gene has CDR1 MDHEN and CDR2 SYDVKM. Trimming removed 7 bases from V and 0 bases from J, with 12 bases in between. The CDR3 protein is CASKPAGLNTEAFF. CDR3 in DNA: TGTGCCAGCAAACCCGCGGGCTTGAACACTGAAGCTTTCTTT. Based on the CDR3 plus reference TRBV28 and TRBJ1-1, the full variable domain is DVKVTQSSRYLVKRTGEKVFLECVQDMDHENMFWYRQDPGLGLRLIYFSYDVKMKEKGDIPEGYSVSREKKERFSLILESASTNQTSMYLCASKPAGLNTEAFFGQGTRLTVV.

The chain is built from TRBV5-1 and TRBJ2-2; D unclear. Looked up from germline, CDR1 is SGHRS and CDR2 is YFSETQ. Trimming left V 7 bases short and J 5 bases short, with 12 bases between. The CDR3 contains 13 residues. CDR3 nucleotide sequence: TGCGCCAGCGGCCAGTTGGGAACCGGGGAGCTGTTTTTT. This sequence encodes CASGQLGTGELFF.

This clone was detected ten times or more. This chain connects TRBV2 to TRBJ2-7, with D uncertain. Germline values: CDR1 SNHLY, CDR2 FYNNEI. The CDR3 is made up of 14 amino acids. Deletions cut 6 bases from V and 9 bases from J, with 21 bases between. In DNA, the CDR3 is TGTGCCAGCAGCCTAGTAACATCTCCTAATTCGCAGTACTTC. Translation gives CASSLVTSPNSQYF. Drawing the rest from reference TRBV2 and TRBJ2-7, the complete variable domain is EPEVTQTPSHQVTQMGQEVILRCVPISNHLYFYWYRQILGQKVEFLVSFYNNEISEKSEIFDDQFSVERPDGSNFTLKIRSTKLEDSAMYFCASSLVTSPNSQYFGPGTRLTVT.

This clone was seen ten or more times. This may be a read error, as it is one base from a much larger clone. This chain connects TRBV18 to TRBJ2-7, with D perhaps matching TRBD2 (5 bases). The germline V gene encodes CDR1 KGHSH and CDR2 LQKENI. The CDR3 extends over 13 amino acids. CDR3 region: CTSSPPGFYEQYF. CDR3 DNA sequence: TGTACCAGCTCACCACCGGGATTCTACGAGCAGTACTTC.

The table lists this clone with many counts. This rearrangement joins TRBV7-9 to TRBJ2-3, with TRBD2 matching over 7 bases. This CDR3 spans 13 amino acids. V was pared by 3 bases and J by 4 bases, with 1 base of the junction left unmatched. CDR1 and CDR2 (germline): SEHNR, FQNEAQ (reference sequence). The CDR3 reads CASSFAGADTQYF. In DNA, the CDR3 is TGTGCCAGCAGCTTTGCGGGGGCAGATACGCAGTATTTT. Supplemented by reference TRBV7-9 and TRBJ2-3, the full variable domain reads DTGVSQNPRHKITKRGQNVTFRCDPISEHNRLYWYRQTLGQGPEFLTYFQNEAQLEKSRLLSDRFSAERPKGSFSTLEIQRTEQGDSAMYLCASSFAGADTQYFGPGTRLTVL.

The chain couples TRBV6-2 or TRBV6-3 to TRBJ1-6; perhaps TRBD1 as D (5 bases). V lost 5 bases, J lost 3 bases, and 23 bases lay in between. This CDR3 comprises 19 residues. Germline V CDR1 and CDR2: MNHEY, SVGEGT. This chain's CDR3 is CASSPAPRGTLYYNSPLHF. The CDR3 DNA is TGTGCCAGCAGTCCCGCCCCCCGGGGCACGTTGTACTATAATTCACCCCTCCACTTT.

There are many counts of this clone. This rearrangement joins TRBV7-9 to TRBJ2-7; D unclear. The CDR3 loop spans 14 amino acids. The germline gives CDR1 SEHNR, CDR2 FQNEAQ (reference sequence). V lost 1 base, J lost 7 bases, and 14 bases lay in between. The CDR3 coding sequence is TGTGCCAGCAGCTTAGGTGGAGTCCTTGTGGAGCAGTACTTC. This translates into CASSLGGVLVEQYF. Together with reference TRBV7-9 and TRBJ2-7, the CDR3 gives the full variable domain: DTGVSQNPRHKITKRGQNVTFRCDPISEHNRLYWYRQTLGQGPEFLTYFQNEAQLEKSRLLSDRFSAERPKGSFSTLEIQRTEQGDSAMYLCASSLGGVLVEQYFGPGTRLTVT.

This clone showed up many times. This chain connects TRBV19 to TRBJ2-4, with D possibly being TRBD1 or TRBD2 (6 bases each). Trimming took off 1 base at V and 1 base at J, with 8 bases between the two ends. This CDR3 comprises 15 residues. Germline assignment: CDR1 LNHDA and CDR2 SQIVND (reference sequence). The CDR3 region has the DNA TGTGCCAGTAGTATAGTAGGGGGGGCCAAAAACATTCAGTACTTC. Translation gives CASSIVGGAKNIQYF.

This clone came up many times. V gene TRBV20-1 combines with J gene TRBJ2-5; unclear D gene. The CDR3 length is 14 residues. Between the trimmed V and J ends, which lost 0 bases and 5 bases, there was a span of 13 bases. CDR1 DFQATT and CDR2 SNEGSKA come from the germline V gene (reference sequence). The CDR3 loop is CSARDSPILETQYF. The DNA for the CDR3 is TGCAGTGCTAGAGATAGTCCGATCTTGGAGACCCAGTACTTC.

This clone was found many times. V usage is TRBV6-5 and J usage is TRBJ2-1; D gene uncertain. Germline V gene sequence: CDR1 MNHEY, CDR2 SVGAGI. The CDR3 has 16 residues. Trimming shortened V by 4 bases and J by 0 bases, and 13 bases separated the two germline ends. The CDR3 nucleotides read TGTGCCAGCAGTTTGTCGATTGTGAACTCCTACAATGAGCAGTTCTTC. Its translation is CASSLSIVNSYNEQFF.

In its sample, this clone was seen many times. The J gene is TRBJ1-1, the V gene TRBV20-1, with D possibly being TRBD1 (5 bases). V lost 5 bases to trimming and J lost 0 bases, with 13 bases between them. The germline CDR1 and CDR2 sequences are DFQATT and SNEGSKA (reference sequence). The CDR3 is 14 amino acids. The chain's CDR3 is CSAEQTAMNTEAFF. CDR3 sequence (DNA): TGCAGTGCTGAACAGACAGCCATGAACACTGAAGCTTTCTTT.

In the case of this clone: Germline is not matched at one junction end, which may reflect a read error. The chain's CDR3 is CASRQGGPEAGQYF. CDR3 nucleotides: TGTGCCAGCAGACAAGGGGGCCCCGAGGCGGGGCAGTACTTC. The genes are TRBV4-2 and TRBJ2-7; 7 nucleotides line up with TRBD1. Per germline, CDR1 LGHNA and CDR2 YNFKEQ. This CDR3 contains 14 residues.

There are many counts of this clone. This rearrangement joins TRBV6-1 to TRBJ1-5; D is perhaps TRBD1 (6 bases). Trimming pared 7 bases from V and 0 bases from J, leaving 13 bases between. This CDR3 is built from 15 residues. The germline V gene has CDR1 MNHNS and CDR2 SASEGT. The CDR3 loop is CASKLTGSSNQPQHF. The CDR3 DNA is TGTGCCAGCAAGCTGACAGGCTCTAGCAATCAGCCCCAGCATTTT.

This clone occurred many times. Given a much more abundant clone one base away, this may be a read error. V and J are TRBV6-1 and TRBJ2-2; 7 bases line up with TRBD1. Germline CDR1 and CDR2: MNHNS and SASEGT. Unmatched junction bases numbered 3, after V lost 5 bases and J lost 6 bases. CDR3 length: 13 residues. The CDR3: CASSTGDAGELFF. DNA for the CDR3: TGTGCCAGCAGTACAGGGGACGCCGGGGAGCTGTTTTTT.

This clone was observed a few times. This sequence may be a read error, since a much larger clone differs from it by one base. The V and J genes are TRBV29-1 and TRBJ2-1, with D unresolved. V shed 7 bases and J shed 0 bases, with 7 bases lying between them. Germline V lookup: CDR1 SQVTM, CDR2 ANQGSEA. The CDR3 contains 12 residues. This chain's CDR3 is CSGALSYNEQFF. In DNA, the CDR3 is TGCAGCGGGGCCCTCTCCTACAATGAGCAGTTCTTC.

This clone was seen at least ten times. The gene calls are TRBV5-1 and TRBJ2-7; D gene unclear. The CDR3 runs to 15 residues. Between the trimmed V and J ends, which lost 0 bases and 4 bases, there was a span of 14 bases. The germline V gene encodes CDR1 SGHRS and CDR2 YFSETQ. The CDR3 nucleotides are TGCGCCAGCAGCTTGGATGGGCGGTCGAGGTACGAGCAGTACTTC. Translated, it gives CASSLDGRSRYEQYF.

There are many counts of this clone. The chain carries TRBV20-1 and TRBJ2-7, with a possible D match to TRBD1 (5 bases). Trimming shortened V by 3 bases and J by 6 bases, and 12 bases separated the two germline ends. Looked up from germline, CDR1 is DFQATT and CDR2 is SNEGSKA (reference sequence). CDR3 length: 12 residues. CDR3 region: CSASSGSGEQYF. As DNA, the CDR3 is TGCAGTGCTAGTTCAGGGTCAGGCGAGCAGTACTTC.

The chain recombines TRBV27 with TRBJ2-4; 8 bases line up with TRBD1. CDR3 length: 17 residues. Looked up from germline, CDR1 is MNHEY and CDR2 is SMNVEV (reference sequence). V lost 2 bases and J lost 3; bases outside the gene matches: 9. In DNA, the CDR3 is TGTGCCAGCAGTTTAAAACCGGGACAGGTGGGCAAAAACATTCAGTACTTC. Encoded protein: CASSLKPGQVGKNIQYF.

The chain uses TRBV5-1 and TRBJ1-2; no clear D gene. The ends were cut back, 1 base at V and 2 bases at J, with 9 bases in the middle. Looked up from germline, CDR1 is SGHRS and CDR2 is YFSETQ. The CDR3 is 14 residues long. This chain's CDR3 is CASSLLLRNYGYTF. The CDR3 DNA reads TGCGCCAGCAGCTTGTTACTTCGGAACTATGGCTACACCTTC.

In its sample, this clone was seen many times. The V call is TRBV18, the J call TRBJ2-2; 9 bases line up with TRBD1. Germline V lookup: CDR1 KGHSH, CDR2 LQKENI. There are 16 residues in the CDR3. Germline trimming cut 3 bases from V and 5 bases from J; bases unmatched to any gene: 7. CDR3 region: CASSPQTGGVTGELFF. The CDR3 coding sequence is TGTGCCAGCTCACCCCAGACAGGGGGGGTGACCGGGGAGCTGTTTTTT. Full variable domain (outside the CDR3, taken from reference TRBV18 and TRBJ2-2): NAGVMQNPRHLVRRRGQEARLRCSPMKGHSHVYWYRQLPEEGLKFMVYLQKENIIDESGMPKERFSAEFPKEGPSILRIQQVVRGDSAAYFCASSPQTGGVTGELFFGEGSRLTVL.

This clone was counted between two and nine times. The chain joins TRBV6-2 or TRBV6-3 to TRBJ1-5, with TRBD1 matching 7 bases. J was trimmed by 1 base and V by 7 bases; bases with no gene match: 7. The CDR3 sequence is 15 residues long. Germline V gene lookup returns CDR1 MNHEY and CDR2 SVGEGT. Here the CDR3 reads CASIKGTESNQPQHF. The CDR3 DNA follows: TGTGCCAGCATTAAGGGGACAGAAAGCAATCAGCCCCAGCATTTT.

In this sample, this clone turned up many times. V usage is TRBV7-9 and J usage is TRBJ1-1, with 9 bases fitting TRBD1. The germline gives CDR1 SEHNR, CDR2 FQNEAQ (reference sequence). The CDR3 extends over 14 amino acids. The V and J ends lost 6 bases and 5 bases, in that order; junction bases with no gene match: 7. The CDR3 DNA reads TGTGCCAGCAGTTTCGGGACAGGGAATACTGAAGCTTTCTTT. The encoded protein is CASSFGTGNTEAFF. Complete variable domain (other parts from reference TRBV7-9 and TRBJ1-1): DTGVSQNPRHKITKRGQNVTFRCDPISEHNRLYWYRQTLGQGPEFLTYFQNEAQLEKSRLLSDRFSAERPKGSFSTLEIQRTEQGDSAMYLCASSFGTGNTEAFFGQGTRLTVV.

This clone was seen at least ten times. This chain links TRBV20-1 with TRBJ1-2, with 7 positions matching TRBD1. Per the germline V gene, CDR1 is DFQATT and CDR2 is SNEGSKA (reference sequence). The CDR3 is 12 amino acids. The V and J ends lost 4 bases and 8 bases, in that order; junction bases with no gene match: 7. CDR3 residues: CSATTGVGGYTF. CDR3 in DNA: TGCAGTGCTACCACAGGGGTCGGAGGCTACACCTTC.

Ten or more counts support this clone. The J gene is TRBJ1-5, the V gene TRBV28; TRBD1 aligns across 7 bases. The germline gives CDR1 MDHEN, CDR2 SYDVKM. With V trimmed by 6 bases and J by 6 bases, 11 bases remained unmatched. The CDR3 spans 15 residues. CDR3 loop: CASSGTGVRSQPQHF. CDR3 sequence (DNA): TGTGCCAGCAGCGGCACAGGGGTCCGGTCTCAGCCCCAGCATTTT.

This clone was seen many times. This chain uses TRBV3-1 with TRBJ1-6; TRBD1 aligns across 7 bases. The CDR3 covers 15 residues. V shed 1 base and J 10 bases; nucleotides not matched to a gene: 7. Germline CDR1 and CDR2: LGHDT and YNNKEL (reference sequence). The DNA of the CDR3 is TGTGCCAGCAGCCAAGCGAGAGGGGGCAACTCACCCCTCCACTTT. Its translation: CASSQARGGNSPLHF.

This clone has at least ten counts. This chain links TRBV11-3 with TRBJ2-5; D not certain. From germline, CDR1 is SGHNT and CDR2 YENEEA. The CDR3 is 13 residues long. V dropped 0 bases and J dropped 2 bases, with 4 bases sitting between them. CDR3 sequence reads: CASSLDRQETQYF. The CDR3 DNA reads as TGTGCCAGCAGCTTAGATCGACAAGAGACCCAGTACTTC.